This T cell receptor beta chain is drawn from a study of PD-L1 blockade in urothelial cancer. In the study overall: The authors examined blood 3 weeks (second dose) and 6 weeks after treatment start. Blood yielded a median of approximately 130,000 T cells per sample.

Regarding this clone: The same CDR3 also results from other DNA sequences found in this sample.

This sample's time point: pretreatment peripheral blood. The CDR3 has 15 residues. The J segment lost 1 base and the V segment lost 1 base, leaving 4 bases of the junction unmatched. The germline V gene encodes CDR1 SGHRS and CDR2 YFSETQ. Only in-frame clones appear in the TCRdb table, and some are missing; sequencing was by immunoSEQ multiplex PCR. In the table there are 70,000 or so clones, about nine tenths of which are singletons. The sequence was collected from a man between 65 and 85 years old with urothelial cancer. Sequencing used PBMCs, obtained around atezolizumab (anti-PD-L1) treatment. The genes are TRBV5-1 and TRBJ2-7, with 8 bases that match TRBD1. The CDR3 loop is CASSLSGTGSYEQYF. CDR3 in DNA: TGCGCCAGCAGCTTGTCCGGGACAGGTTCCTACGAGCAGTACTTC.